The 21 T cell receptor beta chains in this list originate from one sample, sequenced in a study of T cells in Graves' hyperthyroidism and ophthalmopathy. RNA transcripts gave rise to amplified TCR beta CDR3 regions. The HTBI primer set served for first-round RT-PCR of the TCR CDR3. TCRdb re-called the multiplex PCR reads through MiXCR, storing one row per CDR3 protein. The sample lists roughly 570,000 distinct CDR3 sequences, just over 45% occurring once. What was sequenced was peripheral blood or thyroid tissue (not recorded which). These receptors all come from a young woman with Graves' hyperthyroidism.

This clonotype was seen at least ten times. V is TRBV5-1 and J is TRBJ2-7; 11 bases agree with TRBD2. Germline V gives CDR1 SGHRS, CDR2 YFSETQ. Unmatched junction bases numbered 7, after V lost 2 bases and J lost 6 bases. The CDR3 spans 15 residues. This chain's CDR3 is CASSLFTSGSTEQYF. In nucleotides, the CDR3 is TGCGCCAGCAGCTTATTTACTAGCGGGAGTACCGAGCAGTACTTC.

This clonotype was seen a single time. The chain is built from TRBV5-5 and TRBJ2-2; TRBD1 aligns across 10 bases. CDR3 length equals 16 residues. Trimming took 4 bases from V and 2 from J; bases not matched to a gene: 5. Looked up from germline, CDR1 is SGHKS and CDR2 is YYEKEE (reference sequence). This chain's CDR3 is CASSLGTGVNTGELFF. As DNA, the CDR3 is TGTGCCAGCAGCCTAGGGACAGGGGTAAACACCGGGGAGCTGTTTTTT. Looking up the rest from reference TRBV5-5 and TRBJ2-2 gives the full variable domain: DAGVTQSPTHLIKTRGQQVTLRCSPISGHKSVSWYQQVLGQGPQFIFQYYEKEERGRGNFPDRFSARQFPNYSSELNVNALLLGDSALYLCASSLGTGVNTGELFFGEGSRLTVL.

Comments on this clonotype: At one boundary the junction diverges from the germline segment, which might be a read error. The chain links TRBV5-4 to TRBJ2-7; 7 bases line up with TRBD2. Germline assignment: CDR1 SGHNT and CDR2 YYREEE (reference sequence). This CDR3 spans 14 amino acids. For the CDR3, the DNA is TGCGCCAGCAGCCTTGGACTAGTAGGTAATGAGCAGTACTTC. Translated: CASSLGLVGNEQYF. The variable domain in full, with the rest retrieved from reference TRBV5-4 and TRBJ2-7, is ETGVTQSPTHLIKTRGQQVTLRCSSQSGHNTVSWYQQALGQGPQFIFQYYREEENGRGNFPPRFSGLQFPNYSSELNVNALELDDSALYLCASSLGLVGNEQYFGPGTRLTVT.

This sequence joins TRBV29-1 and TRBJ2-7; 8 bases are shared with TRBD1. The length of the CDR3 is 13 residues. Trimming cost V 8 bases and J 2 bases; bases outside gene matches: 8. The germline V gene has CDR1 SQVTM and CDR2 ANQGSEA. CDR3 DNA sequence: TGCAGCCCAGGGGGCCCCCCCACCTACGAGCAGTACTTC. Residues: CSPGGPPTYEQYF.

The rearrangement uses TRBV27 and TRBJ2-7, with 10 nucleotides matching TRBD2. Trimming removed 6 bases from V and 2 bases from J; junction bases left unmatched: 4. This CDR3 is built from 14 residues. Per the germline V gene, CDR1 is MNHEY and CDR2 is SMNVEV (reference sequence). CDR3 residues: CASSHGTSAYEQYF. CDR3 DNA sequence: TGTGCCAGCAGCCACGGGACTAGCGCCTACGAGCAGTACTTC.

The CDR3 sequence is CASSLVYGGGYGYTF. The CDR3 DNA is TGTGCCAGCAGCTTGGTCTACGGGGGCGGCTATGGCTACACCTTC. The rearrangement uses TRBV5-5 and TRBJ1-2; perhaps TRBD1 as D (6 bases). The CDR3 sequence is 15 residues long. The V end was cut by 0 bases, the J end by 4 bases, with 13 bases between. Germline V gene data show CDR1 as SGHKS and CDR2 as YYEKEE (reference sequence).

This clonotype was recorded at least ten times. V is TRBV9 and J is TRBJ2-7; D is uncertain. The germline CDR1 and CDR2 sequences are SGDLS and YYNGEE. Deletions cut 3 bases from V and 3 bases from J, with 13 bases between. This CDR3 is built from 14 residues. The CDR3 nucleotides are TGTGCCAGCAGCGCATCCGCCGGCGGCTACGAGCAGTACTTC. Amino acids: CASSASAGGYEQYF.

This clonotype has a count of ten or more. The V gene is TRBV20-1, the J gene TRBJ1-5; 7 nucleotides agree with TRBD1. After removal of 4 bases from V and 5 bases from J, the junction contained 11 bases not matched to a gene. Germline values: CDR1 DFQATT, CDR2 SNEGSKA (reference sequence). The CDR3 totals 15 residues. This chain's CDR3 is CSATKLEDRYQPQHF. The CDR3 DNA follows: TGCAGTGCTACTAAATTGGAGGACAGGTATCAGCCCCAGCATTTT.

Worth noting for this clonotype: With a much larger clone just one base away, this may be a read error. Likely a read error: the CDR3 ends without its conserved phenylalanine or tryptophan. The V call is TRBV7-9, the J call TRBJ1-1; perhaps TRBD1 as D (6 bases). V shed 5 bases and J shed 4 bases, with 11 bases lying between them. CDR3 length: 13 residues. CDR1 and CDR2 (germline): SEHNR, FQNEAQ (reference sequence). CDR3 sequence: CASSHRDGTEAFL. The CDR3 coding sequence is TGTGCCAGCAGCCACAGGGACGGCACTGAAGCTTTCCTT.

The table lists this clonotype with many counts. V and J are TRBV25-1 and TRBJ2-2, with D unclear. Deletions cut 3 bases from V and 1 base from J, with 3 bases between. The CDR3 totals 13 residues. The germline V gene has CDR1 MGHDK and CDR2 SYGVNS. The CDR3 reads CASSEGNTGELFF. The CDR3 DNA reads as TGTGCCAGCAGTGAGGGGAACACCGGGGAGCTGTTTTTT.

The chain uses TRBV7-8 and TRBJ2-2, with D unclear. Germline V gene data show CDR1 as SGHVS and CDR2 as FQNEAQ. The CDR3 has 13 amino acids. V lost 5 bases and J 8 bases, leaving 12 bases between the germline ends. The CDR3 region is CASSTGMMGELFF. DNA for the CDR3: TGTGCCAGCAGCACGGGCATGATGGGGGAGCTGTTTTTT. Looking up the rest from reference TRBV7-8 and TRBJ2-2 gives the full variable domain: GAGVSQSPRYKVAKRGQDVALRCDPISGHVSLFWYQQALGQGPEFLTYFQNEAQLDKSGLPSDRFFAERPEGSVSTLKIQRTQQEDSAVYLCASSTGMMGELFFGEGSRLTVL.

The sample holds a few counts of this clonotype. The chain combines TRBV27 with TRBJ1-6; a weak D match, TRBD1 (5 bases). Trimming took 2 bases from V and 7 from J, leaving 12 bases between them. Germline V lookup: CDR1 MNHEY, CDR2 SMNVEV (reference sequence). The CDR3 length is 15 residues. CDR3 in DNA: TGTGCCAGCAGTTTAAGCGCAGGGACCAATTCACCCCTCCACTTT. This sequence encodes CASSLSAGTNSPLHF.

The chain links TRBV25-1 to TRBJ1-6, with 9 nucleotides matching TRBD1. V gave up 6 bases and J gave up 7 bases; unmatched junction bases: 7. The CDR3 loop spans 15 amino acids. Looked up from germline, CDR1 is MGHDK and CDR2 is SYGVNS. CDR3 sequence reads: CASRGGQGINSPLHF. For the CDR3, the DNA is TGTGCCAGCAGGGGAGGACAGGGGATCAATTCACCCCTCCACTTT. Variable domain in full (rest from reference TRBV25-1 and TRBJ1-6): EADIYQTPRYLVIGTGKKITLECSQTMGHDKMYWYQQDPGMELHLIHYSYGVNSTEKGDLSSESTVSRIRTEHFPLTLESARPSHTSQYLCASRGGQGINSPLHFGNGTRLTVT.

CDR3 sequence (DNA): TGTGCCAGCAGCCAAGTCGCGCGGAATGAGCAGTACTTC. Amino acids: CASSQVARNEQYF. The chain is built from TRBV14 and TRBJ2-5; D gene uncertain. The germline V gene encodes CDR1 SGHDN and CDR2 FVKESK. The CDR3 extends over 13 amino acids. V was cut by 1 base and J by 11 bases, with 14 bases left in between. Together with reference TRBV14 and TRBJ2-5, the CDR3 gives the full variable domain: EAGVTQFPSHSVIEKGQTVTLRCDPISGHDNLYWYRRVMGKEIKFLLHFVKESKQDESGMPNNRFLAERTGGTYSTLKVQPAELEDSGVYFCASSQVARNEQYFGPGTRLLVL.

The chain couples TRBV18 to TRBJ2-1, with 8 positions matching TRBD2. Germline CDR1 reads KGHSH; CDR2 reads LQKENI. The junction had 9 bases not matched to a gene; V was cut back by 2 bases and J by 9 bases. CDR3 length: 15 residues. CDR3 DNA: TGTGCCAGCTCACCAAGAGCGGGAGACAGTGTTGAGCAGTTCTTC. Protein sequence: CASSPRAGDSVEQFF.

This clonotype has a count of ten or more. The gene calls are TRBV5-1 and TRBJ2-7, with TRBD2 identical over 12 bases. The germline gives CDR1 SGHRS, CDR2 YFSETQ. V shed 0 bases and J 5 bases; nucleotides not matched to a gene: 6. This CDR3 is built from 16 residues. CDR3 sequence (DNA): TGCGCCAGCAGCTTGGGACTAGCGGGAGTTCCCGACGAGCAGTACTTC. It translates to CASSLGLAGVPDEQYF.

The chain is built from TRBV20-1 and TRBJ1-5; D call uncertain. This CDR3 has 13 amino acids. CDR1 and CDR2 from the germline V gene are DFQATT and SNEGSKA (reference sequence). The ends were cut back, 1 base at V and 6 bases at J, with 10 bases in the middle. The CDR3 DNA sequence: TGCAGTGCTAGAGTTAGGTTGGCTCAGCCCCAGCATTTT. Translation: CSARVRLAQPQHF.

V and J are TRBV10-3 and TRBJ2-7; possible D gene TRBD1, 5 bases. Germline-derived CDR1 and CDR2 are ENHRY and SYGVKD. V lost 4 bases and J 5 bases, leaving 9 bases between the germline ends. The CDR3 covers 12 residues. This CDR3 is CAISVQGDEQYF. The CDR3 coding sequence is TGTGCCATCAGTGTTCAGGGCGACGAGCAGTACTTC.

Points on this clonotype: Given a much more abundant clone one base away, this may be a read error. The V gene is TRBV4-1, the J gene TRBJ1-1, with 10 bases aligning to TRBD1. Germline CDR1 is MGHRA and CDR2 is YSYEKL. This CDR3 has 18 amino acids. CDR3 sequence (DNA): TGCGCCAGCAGCCAAGCCGCGACAGGGGGCCTGATGAACGCTGAAGCTTTCTTT. Its protein product is CASSQAATGGLMNAEAFF.

A remark on this clonotype: Since a much larger clone is just one base distant, this may be a read error. The genes are TRBV10-3 and TRBJ1-1; 8 bases are a match to TRBD1. Germline CDR1 ENHRY, CDR2 SYGVKD. V was pared by 5 bases and J by 6 bases, with 11 bases of the junction left unmatched. This CDR3 contains 15 residues. CDR3 protein: CAISLSWTGYSEAFF. For the CDR3, the DNA is TGTGCCATCAGTTTAAGCTGGACAGGGTACTCTGAAGCTTTCTTT.

The chain links TRBV20-1 to TRBJ2-2; perhaps TRBD1 as D (5 bases). The CDR3 covers 14 residues. V lost 1 base to trimming and J lost 4 bases, with 10 bases between them. Germline-derived CDR1 and CDR2 are DFQATT and SNEGSKA (reference sequence). This CDR3 reads CSARARGSTGELFF. In nucleotides, the CDR3 is TGCAGTGCTAGAGCTAGGGGATCCACCGGGGAGCTGTTTTTT.